This T cell receptor (beta chain) was sequenced in a study of graft-versus-host responses after intestinal transplantation. Study background: Grafts that recipients had were multivisceral, liver-intestinal, or isolated intestinal transplants. Anti-thymocyte globulin induction was given to all recipients, followed by tacrolimus and steroids for two to four years.

Study observations and caveats: GvH clones were found in recipient marrow; some appeared first in ileum or blood. Graft-donor T cell macrochimerism in patients accompanied high graft-versus-host to host-versus-graft clonal ratios in allografts.

Generated by immunoSEQ multiplex PCR, the TCRdb table keeps only in-frame clones and is missing some. The table includes some 76,000 clones, roughly 87% detected once. V lost 5 bases and J lost 3, with 19 bases in between. Germline CDR1 SQVTM, CDR2 ANQGSEA. This CDR3 has 15 residues. Worth noting for this clone: The target antigen is unknown.

The sample was unstimulated CD8+ T cells sorted from spleen or lymph node cells, taken before transplant. The chain is built from TRBV29-1 and TRBJ1-1, with a tentative D call TRBD1 (5 bases). This sequence originates from a human donor who was the organ donor for an intestinal transplant. The CDR3 sequence is CSVRTWERGDTEAFF. DNA for the CDR3: TGCAGCGTTAGGACATGGGAAAGAGGGGACACTGAAGCTTTCTTT.